This T cell receptor beta chain was recorded in a study of molecular identifiers for immune sequencing clone quantification. Turning to the study itself: For replicates, RNA isolated from 20,000 or 100,000 naive CD8 cells was divided into five portions, of which four were sequenced.

TCRdb analysed the PCR reads with MiXCR anew, one entry per CDR3 protein. Counted here are about 40,000 distinct CDR3 sequences, roughly 18% occurring once; the ten biggest clones make up roughly 6.9%. Per germline, CDR1 MGHDK and CDR2 SYGVNS. This CDR3 contains 16 residues. Deletions cut 0 bases from V and 0 bases from J, with 11 bases between. Naive CD8 T cells were sorted, and the gate applied was CD8+CD4-CCR7+CD45RA+. General study results and limits: Effector cells kept over 99% of their molecules in clones above 20 RNA copies, while naive cells kept under 1% there.

This clonotype was counted many times. Its antigen is not identified. Source material: naive CD8+ T cells from blood, with Jurkat cell RNA spiked in. Subset denoted: FACS-sorted CD8+CD4-CCR7+CD45RA+ naive T cells. V gene TRBV25-1 combines with J gene TRBJ1-1; D is possibly TRBD1 (5 bases). The sequence derives from a human donor in good health. Some libraries in this study had Jurkat cell RNA spiked in. CDR3 loop: CASSEYWVTVNTEAFF. The CDR3 DNA reads TGTGCCAGCAGTGAATATTGGGTGACAGTGAACACTGAAGCTTTCTTT.